This TCR beta chain comes out of a study of T cell responses to AZD1222 COVID-19 vaccine. General study points: Spike as a whole was targeted by vaccine-associated CD4 TCRs, dominant at 160-218 and 743-854.

This CDR3 has 15 residues. Concerning this clone itself: Its matching antigen is unknown.

This table comes from immunoSEQ multiplex PCR, and its TCRdb copy is limited to in-frame clones, with some not included. This table holds 140,000 to 150,000 clones, 92% found once. The receptor was derived from an adult who received the AZD1222 COVID-19 vaccine. Specimen: peripheral blood, collected 28 days after the second AZD1222 dose. The V and J genes are TRBV7-5 and TRBJ1-5. TRBV7-5 is a known pseudogene. CDR3: CAFRRGVKGNQPQHF. Here the CDR3 DNA reads TGTGCCTTCAGGCGCGGGGTTAAGGGCAATCAGCCCCAGCATTTT.